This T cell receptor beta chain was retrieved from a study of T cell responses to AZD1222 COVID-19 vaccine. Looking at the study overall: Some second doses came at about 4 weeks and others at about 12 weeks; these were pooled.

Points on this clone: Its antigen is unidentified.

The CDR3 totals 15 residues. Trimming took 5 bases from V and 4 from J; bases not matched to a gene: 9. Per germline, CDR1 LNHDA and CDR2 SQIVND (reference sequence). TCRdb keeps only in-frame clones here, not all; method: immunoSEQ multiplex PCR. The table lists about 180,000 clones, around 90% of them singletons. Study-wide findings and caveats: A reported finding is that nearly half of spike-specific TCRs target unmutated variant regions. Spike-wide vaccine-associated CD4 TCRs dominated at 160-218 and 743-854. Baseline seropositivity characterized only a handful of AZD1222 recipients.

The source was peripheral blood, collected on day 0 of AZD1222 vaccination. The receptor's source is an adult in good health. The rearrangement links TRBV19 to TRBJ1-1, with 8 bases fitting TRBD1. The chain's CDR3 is CASSVVLQGVTEAFF. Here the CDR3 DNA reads TGTGCCAGTAGTGTTGTACTACAGGGGGTCACTGAAGCTTTCTTT.